These 4 T cell receptor beta chains share one sample of origin, sequenced in a study of T cell responses to AZD1222 COVID-19 vaccine. Here immunoSEQ multiplex PCR was the method, and the copy in TCRdb shows in-frame clones only, minus some. In the table there are just over 150,000 clones, 90% of which are singletons. This sample comprised peripheral blood, obtained 28 days after the second AZD1222 dose. Receptors originate from an adult who received the AZD1222 COVID-19 vaccine.

This sequence joins TRBV3-1 (or the pseudogene TRBV3-2) and TRBJ1-2; no reliable D call. V dropped 4 bases and J dropped 4 bases, with 13 bases sitting between them. The CDR3 length is 14 residues. Germline V gene data show CDR1 as LGHDT and CDR2 as YNNKEL (reference sequence). The CDR3 region has the DNA TGTGCCAGCAGCCGAGGCACTCAGCTCTATGGCTACACCTTC. It yields the protein CASSRGTQLYGYTF.

The chain uses TRBV2 and TRBJ2-7; TRBD1 aligns across 7 bases. From germline, CDR1 is SNHLY and CDR2 FYNNEI. The trim removed 6 bases at V and 7 bases at J, leaving 18 bases unmatched. This CDR3 spans 16 amino acids. The CDR3 DNA is TGTGCCAGCAGCGCGGACAGGACCCCCCCGTGGGGAGAGCAGTACTTC. Translating gives CASSADRTPPWGEQYF. The full variable domain, rest sourced from reference TRBV2 and TRBJ2-7, is EPEVTQTPSHQVTQMGQEVILRCVPISNHLYFYWYRQILGQKVEFLVSFYNNEISEKSEIFDDQFSVERPDGSNFTLKIRSTKLEDSAMYFCASSADRTPPWGEQYFGPGTRLTVT.

The CDR3 loop is CASSLPRVLVDGQPQHF. The CDR3 DNA follows: TGTGCCAGCAGTTTACCACGGGTCTTAGTAGATGGTCAGCCCCAGCATTTT. This rearrangement joins TRBV28 to TRBJ1-5; D ambiguous. Germline V gives CDR1 MDHEN, CDR2 SYDVKM. The CDR3 is 17 residues long. V was pared by 2 bases and J by 6 bases, with 20 bases between.

This clone was detected a few times. The chain carries TRBV6-5 and TRBJ1-6; D is ambiguous. The CDR3 runs 14 residues. Germline CDR1 is MNHEY and CDR2 is SVGAGI. Between the trimmed V and J ends, which lost 0 bases and 7 bases, there was a span of 7 bases. This CDR3 is CASSYSGINSPLHF. CDR3 DNA: TGTGCCAGCAGTTACTCTGGGATAAATTCACCCCTCCACTTT.